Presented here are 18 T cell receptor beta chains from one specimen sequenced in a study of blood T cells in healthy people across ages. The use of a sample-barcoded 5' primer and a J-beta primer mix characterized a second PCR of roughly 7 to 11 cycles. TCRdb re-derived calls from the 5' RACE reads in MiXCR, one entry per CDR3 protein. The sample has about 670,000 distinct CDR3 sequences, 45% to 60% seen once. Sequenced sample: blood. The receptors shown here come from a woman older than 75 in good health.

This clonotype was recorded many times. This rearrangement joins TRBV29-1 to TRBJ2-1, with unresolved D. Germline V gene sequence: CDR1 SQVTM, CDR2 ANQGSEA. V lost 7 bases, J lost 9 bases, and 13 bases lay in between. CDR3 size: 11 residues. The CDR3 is CSETTSGEQFF. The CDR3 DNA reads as TGCAGCGAAACTACCTCCGGTGAGCAGTTCTTC.

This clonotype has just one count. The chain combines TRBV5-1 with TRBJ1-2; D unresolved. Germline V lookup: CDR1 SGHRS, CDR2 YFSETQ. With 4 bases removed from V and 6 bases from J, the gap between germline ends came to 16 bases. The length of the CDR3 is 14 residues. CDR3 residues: CASSLTRPSDGYTF. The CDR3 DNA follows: TGCGCCAGCAGCCTCACGCGTCCCTCGGATGGCTACACCTTC.

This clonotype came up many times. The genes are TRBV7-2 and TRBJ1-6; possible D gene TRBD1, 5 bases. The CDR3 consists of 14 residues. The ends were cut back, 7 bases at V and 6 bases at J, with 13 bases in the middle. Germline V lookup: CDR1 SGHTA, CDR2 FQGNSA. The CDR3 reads CASNQGISNSPLHF. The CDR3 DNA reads TGTGCCAGCAACCAGGGAATATCTAATTCACCCCTCCACTTT.

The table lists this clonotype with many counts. The CDR3 sequence is CASSLSGSRRGNTQYF. The CDR3, as DNA: TGTGCCAGCAGCCTTAGCGGGAGCCGTCGCGGGAATACGCAGTATTTT. The J gene is TRBJ2-3, the V gene TRBV14; TRBD2 aligns across 9 bases. The CDR3 sequence is 16 residues long. With 4 bases clipped from V and 7 bases from J, the junction kept 12 bases outside the gene matches. Germline CDR1 and CDR2: SGHDN and FVKESK.

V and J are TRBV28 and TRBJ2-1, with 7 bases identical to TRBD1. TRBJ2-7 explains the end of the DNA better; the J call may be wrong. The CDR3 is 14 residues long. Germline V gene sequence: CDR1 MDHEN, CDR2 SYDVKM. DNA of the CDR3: TGTGCCAGCAGCCAACATGGGACAGCTTACGAGCAGTACTTC. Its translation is CASSQHGTAYEQYF.

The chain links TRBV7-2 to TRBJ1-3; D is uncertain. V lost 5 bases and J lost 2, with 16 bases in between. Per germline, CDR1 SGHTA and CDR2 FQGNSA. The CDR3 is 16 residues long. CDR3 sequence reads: CASSPFAGLAGNTIYF. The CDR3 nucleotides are TGTGCCAGCAGCCCCTTTGCCGGGCTCGCTGGAAACACCATATATTTT.

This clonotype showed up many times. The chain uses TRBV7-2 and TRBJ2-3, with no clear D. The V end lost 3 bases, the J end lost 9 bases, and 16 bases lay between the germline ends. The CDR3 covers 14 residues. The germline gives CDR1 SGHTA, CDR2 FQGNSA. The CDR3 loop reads CASSLNPRALTQYF. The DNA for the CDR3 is TGTGCCAGCAGCTTGAATCCAAGGGCATTAACGCAGTATTTT.

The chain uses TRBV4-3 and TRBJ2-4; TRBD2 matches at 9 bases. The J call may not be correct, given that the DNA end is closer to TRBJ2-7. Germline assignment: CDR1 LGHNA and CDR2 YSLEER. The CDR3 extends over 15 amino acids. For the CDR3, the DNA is TGCGCCAGCAGCCAAGGGACTAGCGCTATCTACGAGCAGTACTTC. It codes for CASSQGTSAIYEQYF.

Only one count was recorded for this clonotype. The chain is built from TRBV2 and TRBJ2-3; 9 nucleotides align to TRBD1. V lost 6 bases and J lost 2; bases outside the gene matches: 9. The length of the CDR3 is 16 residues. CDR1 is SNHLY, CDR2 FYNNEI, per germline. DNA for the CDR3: TGTGCCAGCAGGACGGGACAGGGTCCCTCCACAGATACGCAGTATTTT. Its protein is CASRTGQGPSTDTQYF.

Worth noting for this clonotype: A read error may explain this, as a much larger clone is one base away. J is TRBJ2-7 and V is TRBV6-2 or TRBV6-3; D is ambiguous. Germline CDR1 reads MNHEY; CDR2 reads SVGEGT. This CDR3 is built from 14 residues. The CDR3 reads CTSSYGLSSGEQYF. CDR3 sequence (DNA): TGTACCAGCAGTTACGGGCTCTCTTCGGGCGAGCAGTACTTC.

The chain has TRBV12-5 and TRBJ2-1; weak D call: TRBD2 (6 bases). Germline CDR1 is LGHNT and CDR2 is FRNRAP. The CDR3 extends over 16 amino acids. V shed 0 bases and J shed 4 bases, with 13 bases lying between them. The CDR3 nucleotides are TGTGCTAGTGGTTTGGTAGCGGGCGGGTTTTACAATGAGCAGTTCTTC. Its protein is CASGLVAGGFYNEQFF. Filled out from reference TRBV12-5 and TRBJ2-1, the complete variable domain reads DARVTQTPRHKVTEMGQEVTMRCQPILGHNTVFWYRQTMMQGLELLAYFRNRAPLDDSGMPKDRFSAEMPDATLATLKIQPSEPRDSAVYFCASGLVAGGFYNEQFFGPGTRLTVL.

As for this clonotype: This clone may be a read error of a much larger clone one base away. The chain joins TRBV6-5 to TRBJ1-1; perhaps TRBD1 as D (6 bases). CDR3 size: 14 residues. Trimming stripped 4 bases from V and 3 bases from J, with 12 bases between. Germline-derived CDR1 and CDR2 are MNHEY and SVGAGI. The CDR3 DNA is TGTGCCAGCAGTTCCAACAGGGTCGACACTGAAGCTTTCTTT. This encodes CASSSNRVDTEAFF.

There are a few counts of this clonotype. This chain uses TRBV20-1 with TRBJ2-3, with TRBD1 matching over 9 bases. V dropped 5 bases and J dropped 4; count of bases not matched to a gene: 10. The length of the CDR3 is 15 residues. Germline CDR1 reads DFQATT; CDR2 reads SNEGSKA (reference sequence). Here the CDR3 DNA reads TGCAGTGCTCCGAGGCGGGACAGGGTATCAGATACGCAGTATTTT. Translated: CSAPRRDRVSDTQYF.

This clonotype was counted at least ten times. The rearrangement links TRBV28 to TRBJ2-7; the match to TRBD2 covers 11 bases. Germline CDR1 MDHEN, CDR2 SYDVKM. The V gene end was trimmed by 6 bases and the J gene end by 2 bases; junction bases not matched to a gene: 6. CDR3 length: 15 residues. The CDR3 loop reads CASSLGTSGAYEQYF. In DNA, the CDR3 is TGTGCCAGCAGCTTAGGGACTAGCGGTGCCTACGAGCAGTACTTC.

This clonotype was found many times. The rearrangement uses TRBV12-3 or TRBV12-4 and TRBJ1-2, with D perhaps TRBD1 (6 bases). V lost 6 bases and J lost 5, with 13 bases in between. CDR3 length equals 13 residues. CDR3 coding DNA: TGTGCCAGCAGCACAGGGATTTTGTATGGCTACACCTTC. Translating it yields CASSTGILYGYTF.

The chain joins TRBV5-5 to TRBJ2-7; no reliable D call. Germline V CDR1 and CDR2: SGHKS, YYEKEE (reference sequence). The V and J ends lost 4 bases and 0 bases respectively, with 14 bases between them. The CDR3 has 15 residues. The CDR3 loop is CASSLGPFDSYEQYF. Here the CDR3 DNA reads TGTGCCAGCAGCCTCGGACCCTTCGACTCCTACGAGCAGTACTTC.

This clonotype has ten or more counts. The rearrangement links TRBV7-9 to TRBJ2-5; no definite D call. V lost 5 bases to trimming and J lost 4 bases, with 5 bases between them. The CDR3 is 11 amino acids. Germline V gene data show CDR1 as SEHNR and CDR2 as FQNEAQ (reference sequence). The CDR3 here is CASSPTETQYF. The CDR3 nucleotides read TGTGCCAGCAGCCCGACAGAGACCCAGTACTTC.

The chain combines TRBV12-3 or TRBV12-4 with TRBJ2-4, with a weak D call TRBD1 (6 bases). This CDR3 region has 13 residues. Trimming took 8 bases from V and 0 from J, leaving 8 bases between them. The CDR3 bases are TGTGCCAGCGCAGGGGTAGCCAAAAACATTCAGTACTTC. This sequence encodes CASAGVAKNIQYF.